This T cell receptor (beta chain) was recorded in a study of T cell repertoires in cytomegalovirus infection. Findings of the study overall: Across the ex vivo response, the dominant clonotypes were HLA-C-restricted CMV-specific TCR beta clonotypes.

This clonotype was recorded at least ten times. Its antigen is as yet unknown. TCRdb recomputed calls from the reads with MiXCR, one row per CDR3 protein. The sample yields tens of thousands of distinct CDR3 sequences, roughly a quarter seen once. Germline V gene data show CDR1 as LNHDA and CDR2 as SQIVND (reference sequence). V shed 5 bases and J 8 bases; nucleotides not matched to a gene: 8. The length of the CDR3 is 14 residues. The sequence derives from a human donor in good health (CMV status not recorded). Some clones in this sample may be carry-over from other donors' samples. Source: CD8+ T cells from cultured PBMCs, taken from culture after CMV antigen stimulation. The chain links TRBV19 to TRBJ1-4, with 7 bases matching TRBD1. The CDR3 DNA reads TGTGCCAGTAGTCCCACGACAGGGTACGAAAAACTGTTTTTT. This sequence encodes CASSPTTGYEKLFF.